The 18 T cell receptor beta chains below come from one sample, sequenced in a study of blood T cell repertoires in COVID-19. Clones were sequenced by immunoSEQ multiplex PCR, and TCRdb holds only the in-frame ones, with some missing. Of around 120,000 clones in the sample, around 91% were seen once. Sequenced material: peripheral blood. The source is an older woman with COVID-19, enrolled during active disease.

The rearrangement joins TRBV30 to TRBJ1-6, with a tentative D call TRBD1 (5 bases). The CDR3 is 15 residues long. The V and J ends lost 0 bases and 11 bases respectively, with 17 bases between them. Germline lookup yields CDR1 GTSNPN and CDR2 SVGIG (reference sequence). The CDR3 nucleotides are TGTGCCTGGAGTGTACCTGACCTCGGGGGGACACCCCTCCACTTT. Translated: CAWSVPDLGGTPLHF.

This clone was seen only once. This rearrangement joins TRBV18 to TRBJ1-2; D is undetermined. CDR3 length equals 14 residues. CDR1 is KGHSH and CDR2 is LQKENI in the germline V gene. Trimming took 1 base from V and 3 from J, leaving 9 bases between them. The CDR3, as DNA: TGTGCCAGCTCACCACGTGGCAAAGACTATGGCTACACCTTC. Translation gives CASSPRGKDYGYTF.

This chain connects TRBV6-5 to TRBJ1-2, with 7 bases lining up with TRBD1. The germline V gene encodes CDR1 MNHEY and CDR2 SVGAGI. The CDR3 loop spans 13 amino acids. V was clipped by 6 bases and J by 4 bases; unmatched bases: 5. As DNA, the CDR3 is TGTGCCAGCAGAGGAGACAGGGTCTATGGCTACACCTTC. Translated: CASRGDRVYGYTF.

The genes are TRBV4-2 and TRBJ1-2, with D unclear. Germline V CDR1 and CDR2: LGHNA, YNFKEQ. The CDR3 contains 16 residues. The V and J ends lost 1 base and 2 bases respectively, with 14 bases between them. CDR3: CASSQGRRAQNYGYTF. The CDR3 region has the DNA TGTGCCAGCAGCCAAGGAAGGAGGGCGCAAAACTATGGCTACACCTTC.

This rearrangement joins TRBV19 to TRBJ1-1, with a possible D match to TRBD1 (6 bases). This CDR3 contains 14 residues. Germline lookup yields CDR1 LNHDA and CDR2 SQIVND (reference sequence). V was pared by 5 bases and J by 5 bases, with 15 bases between. The CDR3 region has the DNA TGTGCCAGTAGTTTCGGGACACTTAAAACTGAAGCTTTCTTT. The encoded protein is CASSFGTLKTEAFF.

The J gene is TRBJ2-2, the V gene TRBV6-5; D not certain. The V end was cut by 3 bases, the J end by 2 bases, with 4 bases between. Germline CDR1 and CDR2: MNHEY and SVGAGI. The CDR3 is made up of 13 amino acids. The CDR3 reads CASSYHNTGELFF. The CDR3 DNA reads TGTGCCAGCAGTTATCATAACACCGGGGAGCTGTTTTTT.

The chain couples TRBV25-1 to TRBJ2-7; unclear D gene. Germline CDR1 is MGHDK and CDR2 is SYGVNS. Trimming stripped 6 bases from V and 0 bases from J, with 6 bases between. The CDR3 spans 12 residues. CDR3 residues: CASSSSSYEQYF. DNA of the CDR3: TGTGCCAGCAGCTCGAGCTCCTACGAGCAGTACTTC.

This chain connects TRBV28 to TRBJ2-1; D is possibly TRBD2 (5 bases). The CDR3 spans 15 residues. The germline gives CDR1 MDHEN, CDR2 SYDVKM. Trimming cost V 2 bases and J 9 bases, with 17 bases left between them. The CDR3 region is CASSLEGQYRGEQFF. CDR3 DNA: TGTGCCAGCAGTTTAGAGGGCCAGTACAGAGGTGAGCAGTTCTTC.

The chain couples TRBV14 to TRBJ2-3; TRBD2 might be the D (5 bases). The V end was cut by 4 bases, the J end by 4 bases, with 9 bases between. CDR3 length equals 13 residues. Germline V lookup: CDR1 SGHDN, CDR2 FVKESK. The DNA of the CDR3 is TGTGCCAGCAGCCCCGGACTTGCAGATACGCAGTATTTT. Translation gives CASSPGLADTQYF. Full variable domain (missing parts from reference TRBV14 and TRBJ2-3): EAGVTQFPSHSVIEKGQTVTLRCDPISGHDNLYWYRRVMGKEIKFLLHFVKESKQDESGMPNNRFLAERTGGTYSTLKVQPAELEDSGVYFCASSPGLADTQYFGPGTRLTVL.

The CDR3 bases are TGTGCCAGCAGCCCGGCGGGGTACTATGGCTACACCTTC. Protein: CASSPAGYYGYTF. V is TRBV5-6 and J is TRBJ1-2; D uncertain. The CDR3 has 13 amino acids. Per the germline V gene, CDR1 is SGHDT and CDR2 is YYEEEE. Trimming pared 4 bases from V and 3 bases from J, leaving 10 bases between.

The V gene is TRBV29-1, the J gene TRBJ2-5, with D possibly being TRBD2 (6 bases). Germline assignment: CDR1 SQVTM and CDR2 ANQGSEA. Trimming removed 7 bases at V and 4 bases at J, with 13 bases between. This CDR3 comprises 12 residues. The CDR3 loop is CSGGRERETQYF. Here the CDR3 DNA reads TGCAGCGGGGGACGGGAGAGAGAGACCCAGTACTTC.

This clone was recorded once. The chain combines TRBV29-1 with TRBJ1-1; D unresolved. V was pared by 7 bases and J by 1 base, with 10 bases between. This CDR3 has 12 residues. The V gene's germline CDR1 is SQVTM and CDR2 ANQGSEA. The CDR3 DNA follows: TGCAGCGGTTCCAGGCAGAACACTGAAGCTTTCTTT. Protein: CSGSRQNTEAFF. The full variable domain, completed using reference TRBV29-1 and TRBJ1-1, is SAVISQKPSRDICQRGTSLTIQCQVDSQVTMMFWYRQQPGQSLTLIATANQGSEATYESGFVIDKFPISRPNLTFSTLTVSNMSPEDSSIYLCSGSRQNTEAFFGQGTRLTVV.

The chain is built from TRBV30 and TRBJ2-2, with D possibly TRBD1 on 5 matching bases. The CDR3 runs to 13 residues. Germline CDR1 reads GTSNPN; CDR2 reads SVGIG (reference sequence). V was cut by 0 bases and J by 9 bases, with 11 bases left in between. CDR3 residues: CAWSVQGARELFF. The CDR3 region has the DNA TGTGCCTGGAGTGTACAAGGGGCGCGGGAGCTGTTTTTT.

Concerning this clone: The junction shows a germline mismatch at one end, possibly a read error. CDR3 loop: CASSLIPTIVVRF. DNA of the CDR3: TGTGCCAGCAGCTTAATTCCGACAATTGTAGTCCGATTT. The rearrangement joins TRBV7-9 to TRBJ1-1; no clear D gene. The CDR3 extends over 13 amino acids. CDR1 is SEHNR and CDR2 is FQNEAQ in the germline V gene (reference sequence).

The CDR3 region is CASKIADQETQYF. As DNA, the CDR3 is TGTGCCAGCAAAATAGCGGACCAAGAGACCCAGTACTTC. V usage is TRBV6-6 and J usage is TRBJ2-5; possible D gene TRBD2, 6 bases. The V gene lost 7 bases and the J gene lost 0 bases, with 9 bases spanning the gap. The CDR3 covers 13 residues. Germline CDR1 MNHNY, CDR2 SVGAGI (reference sequence).

The rearrangement joins TRBV19 to TRBJ1-3; 7 bases map to TRBD1. CDR1 and CDR2 from the germline V gene are LNHDA and SQIVND (reference sequence). CDR3 size: 15 residues. With V trimmed by 4 bases and J by 2 bases, 5 bases remained unmatched. The CDR3 region has the DNA TGTGCCAGTAGTAGGAACGACAGGGCTGGAAACACCATATATTTT. The encoded protein is CASSRNDRAGNTIYF. The full variable domain, rest sourced from reference TRBV19 and TRBJ1-3, is DGGITQSPKYLFRKEGQNVTLSCEQNLNHDAMYWYRQDPGQGLRLIYYSQIVNDFQKGDIAEGYSVSREKKESFPLTVTSAQKNPTAFYLCASSRNDRAGNTIYFGEGSWLTVV.

The rearrangement links TRBV18 to TRBJ1-1, with a tentative D call TRBD1 (5 bases). The CDR3 loop spans 14 amino acids. CDR1 KGHSH and CDR2 LQKENI come from the germline V gene. Trimming shortened V by 1 base and J by 4 bases, and 10 bases separated the two germline ends. The CDR3 here is CASSPQGWSTEAFF. The CDR3 bases are TGTGCCAGCTCACCACAGGGGTGGAGCACTGAAGCTTTCTTT.

The rearrangement links TRBV7-2 to TRBJ2-7; 8 nucleotides agree with TRBD1. Germline CDR1 is SGHTA and CDR2 is FQGNSA. Germline trimming cut 4 bases from V and 2 bases from J; bases unmatched to any gene: 7. The CDR3 has 15 residues. DNA of the CDR3: TGTGCCAGCAGCTACGGACAGGGATCCCCCTACGAGCAGTACTTC. Its protein product is CASSYGQGSPYEQYF.